This T cell receptor (beta chain) was observed in a study of T cell responses to AZD1222 COVID-19 vaccine. Study outcomes and limitations: Among AZD1222 vaccinees, only six or seven were seropositive at baseline. Clonal diversity may have been underestimated, and the donors were mostly white British, with more females than males. Repertoire sampling was restricted to post-peak T cell response timepoints. Spike regions recognized by vaccine-associated CD4 TCRs spanned the protein, led by 160-218 and 743-854.

This table comes from immunoSEQ multiplex PCR, and its TCRdb copy is limited to in-frame clones, with some not included. Of 150,000 to 250,000 clones in the sample, approximately 94% are singletons; the top ten hold about 1%. V was cut by 5 bases and J by 7 bases, with 11 bases left in between. The CDR3 runs to 13 residues. With respect to this clone: Its antigen is not known.

The sample here was peripheral blood, taken 28 days after the second AZD1222 dose. The source of this sequence is an adult who received the AZD1222 COVID-19 vaccine. The chain has TRBV12-3 or TRBV12-4 and TRBJ1-4; a possible D gene is TRBD1 (6 bases). The CDR3 reads CASSLKGGEKLFF. CDR3 nucleotides: TGTGCCAGCAGTCTCAAGGGGGGTGAAAAACTGTTTTTT.